Presented here are 29 T cell receptor beta chains from one specimen sequenced in a study of CD8 T cells in ankylosing spondylitis. TCRdb analysed the 5' RACE reads with MiXCR anew, one entry per CDR3 protein. The sample lists more than 650,000 distinct CDR3 sequences, approximately 10% seen once, with just over 0.5% in the top ten. Findings and caveats of the study: Typical of ankylosing spondylitis blood, it appeared, was a TCR beta motif of fewer than 10 highly homologous variants.

No cognate antigen is known for these TCRs. Sequenced: blood, either unsorted or a sorted T cell fraction (not recorded which). The receptor set was obtained from a male donor with ankylosing spondylitis.

The table lists this clonotype with many counts. The rearrangement links TRBV20-1 to TRBJ2-5; 7 positions agree with TRBD1. V was pared by 6 bases and J by 1 base, with 2 bases of the junction left unmatched. The CDR3 contains 12 residues. Per the germline V gene, CDR1 is DFQATT and CDR2 is SNEGSKA (reference sequence). CDR3 protein: CSAGTAQETQYF. As DNA, the CDR3 is TGCAGTGCGGGGACAGCCCAAGAGACCCAGTACTTC.

The chain has TRBV28 and TRBJ1-1, with D uncertain. V was pared by 5 bases and J by 9 bases, with 13 bases between. Germline CDR1 MDHEN, CDR2 SYDVKM. The CDR3 consists of 12 residues. CDR3 amino acids: CASSRAPRKAFF. CDR3 sequence (DNA): TGTGCCAGCAGTCGGGCCCCCAGAAAAGCTTTCTTT.

The CDR3 DNA follows: TGCGCCAGCAGCGTCCTAGCGGGAGAAGGGGAGCTGTTTTTT. As protein: CASSVLAGEGELFF. The chain is built from TRBV5-1 and TRBJ2-2, with 10 bases that match TRBD2. V dropped 4 bases and J dropped 8; count of bases not matched to a gene: 5. In germline, CDR1 is SGHRS, CDR2 YFSETQ. The CDR3 runs 14 residues.

The chain employs TRBV24-1 and TRBJ1-1, with no clear D. Trimming stripped 3 bases from V and 3 bases from J, with 13 bases between. This CDR3 is built from 15 residues. Germline V gene lookup returns CDR1 KGHDR and CDR2 SFDVKD. This CDR3 reads CATSDPYAGDTEAFF. The CDR3 coding sequence is TGTGCCACCAGTGATCCCTACGCCGGCGACACTGAAGCTTTCTTT.

The chain uses TRBV9 and TRBJ2-1, with 7 bases lining up with TRBD2. The germline gives CDR1 SGDLS, CDR2 YYNGEE. The CDR3 is 14 amino acids. The V segment lost 5 bases and the J segment 2 bases; nucleotides outside the gene matches: 4. The CDR3 coding sequence is TGTGCCAGCAGTCGGGGGGATACCTACAATGAGCAGTTCTTC. The encoded protein is CASSRGDTYNEQFF.

Notes on this clonotype: It may be a read error: a sequence one base away is much more abundant. The rearrangement joins TRBV29-1 to TRBJ2-5, with D possibly being TRBD1 or TRBD2 (5 bases each). The CDR3 contains 13 residues. Germline lookup yields CDR1 SQVTM and CDR2 ANQGSEA. In DNA form, the CDR3 reads TGCAGCGTTTCCAGGGAGATCCAAGAGTCCCAGTACTTC. Translating it yields CSVSREIQESQYF.

This sequence joins TRBV27 and TRBJ1-2; D is unclear. V was cut by 2 bases and J by 8 bases, with 12 bases left in between. CDR3 length: 13 amino acids. Germline CDR1 is MNHEY and CDR2 is SMNVEV (reference sequence). CDR3 nucleotides: TGTGCCAGCAGTTTAAGTCTACGCGACGGCTACACCTTC. Protein: CASSLSLRDGYTF.

This clonotype was recorded at least ten times. The rearrangement uses TRBV12-3 or TRBV12-4 and TRBJ2-2, with a weak D call TRBD1 (5 bases). The CDR3 runs 14 residues. V was cut by 1 base and J by 4 bases, with 7 bases left in between. DNA for the CDR3: TGTGCCAGCAGTTTAGGACAGTTCACCGGGGAGCTGTTTTTT. Its translation is CASSLGQFTGELFF.

This clonotype appeared many times. The chain employs TRBV18 and TRBJ1-1; D not certain. Germline lookup yields CDR1 KGHSH and CDR2 LQKENI. The CDR3 runs to 16 residues. V gave up 5 bases and J gave up 1 base, with 17 bases separating them. This chain's CDR3 is CASSVIRVPSNTEAFF. Written as DNA, the CDR3 is TGTGCCAGCTCAGTTATCCGGGTGCCTTCGAACACTGAAGCTTTCTTT.

The chain has TRBV6-2 or TRBV6-3 and TRBJ2-5; possibly TRBD2 for D (7 bases). The CDR3 totals 16 residues. V was cut by 6 bases and J by 0 bases, with 17 bases left in between. Germline V gives CDR1 MNHEY, CDR2 SVGEGT. CDR3 in amino acids: CASSNGRTEYQETQYF. The CDR3 coding sequence is TGTGCCAGCAGCAACGGGAGGACAGAGTACCAAGAGACCCAGTACTTC.

This clonotype has only a few counts. The chain recombines TRBV7-2 with TRBJ1-5; the match to TRBD1 covers 9 bases. The V and J ends lost 5 bases and 6 bases, in that order; junction bases with no gene match: 8. The CDR3 is made up of 15 amino acids. CDR1 SGHTA and CDR2 FQGNSA come from the germline V gene. The CDR3 region is CASSAPGTGRQPQHF. In DNA, the CDR3 is TGTGCCAGCAGCGCGCCCGGGACAGGGCGTCAGCCCCAGCATTTT. Looking up the rest from reference TRBV7-2 and TRBJ1-5 gives the full variable domain: GAGVSQSPSNKVTEKGKDVELRCDPISGHTALYWYRQSLGQGLEFLIYFQGNSAPDKSGLPSDRFSAERTGGSVSTLTIQRTQQEDSAVYLCASSAPGTGRQPQHFGDGTRLSIL.

The chain combines TRBV20-1 with TRBJ2-7; D is undetermined. The V and J ends lost 4 bases and 4 bases respectively, with 20 bases between them. The CDR3 runs to 15 residues. Germline values: CDR1 DFQATT, CDR2 SNEGSKA (reference sequence). CDR3 in amino acids: CSATFVSLGSYEQYF. Written as DNA, the CDR3 is TGCAGTGCTACCTTCGTGTCTCTCGGGTCGTACGAGCAGTACTTC.

This clonotype was counted once. The rearrangement links TRBV12-3 or TRBV12-4 to TRBJ2-3, with 8 bases lining up with TRBD2. The CDR3 contains 15 residues. V shed 6 bases and J 8 bases; nucleotides not matched to a gene: 13. In nucleotides, the CDR3 is TGTGCCAGCAGCTCCGCGGGCCTCGCGGGGGGTACGCAGTATTTT. This translates into CASSSAGLAGGTQYF.

This chain links TRBV5-1 with TRBJ1-1; perhaps TRBD1 as D (6 bases). This CDR3 is built from 13 residues. CDR1 and CDR2 from the germline V gene are SGHRS and YFSETQ. V gave up 7 bases and J gave up 4 bases, with 14 bases separating them. As DNA, the CDR3 is TGCGCCAGCGCGGGGGAGGGGGGCACTGAAGCTTTCTTT. Protein product: CASAGEGGTEAFF.

The rearrangement links TRBV4-3 to TRBJ2-1; 12 bases map to TRBD2. The CDR3 runs 20 residues. J lost 1 base, V lost 1 base, and 11 bases had no gene match. Per germline, CDR1 LGHNA and CDR2 YSLEER. CDR3 DNA sequence: TGCGCCAGCAGCCAAGCCCTCCCCCGGACTAGCGGGATTTCCTACAATGAGCAGTTCTTC. Protein: CASSQALPRTSGISYNEQFF.

This clonotype has at least ten counts. CDR3 amino acids: CSARTFSGELFF. In nucleotides, the CDR3 is TGCAGTGCTAGGACCTTCTCCGGGGAGCTGTTTTTT. The chain joins TRBV20-1 to TRBJ2-2, with D unresolved. V lost 3 bases and J 6 bases, leaving 8 bases between the germline ends. Germline V lookup: CDR1 DFQATT, CDR2 SNEGSKA (reference sequence). This CDR3 is built from 12 residues.

The rearrangement joins TRBV5-1 to TRBJ2-7; 7 bases match TRBD2. The CDR3 contains 13 residues. CDR1 and CDR2 (germline): SGHRS, YFSETQ. J lost 12 bases, V lost 0 bases, and 9 bases had no gene match. This chain's CDR3 is CASSLEGAGVGYF. The CDR3 DNA reads TGCGCCAGCAGCTTGGAAGGTGCGGGAGTGGGGTACTTC.

Comments on this clonotype: Likely a read error: the CDR3 ends without its conserved phenylalanine or tryptophan. V is TRBV6-2 or TRBV6-3 and J is TRBJ1-1, with 7 bases aligning to TRBD1. V was clipped by 2 bases and J by 5 bases; unmatched bases: 8. This CDR3 is 15 amino acids long. Germline V gene lookup returns CDR1 MNHEY and CDR2 SVGEGT. CDR3 loop: CASSYRQGRGTEAFS. The DNA for the CDR3 is TGTGCCAGCAGTTACCGCCAGGGCAGGGGGACTGAAGCTTTCTCT.

The chain couples TRBV7-2 to TRBJ2-3; TRBD2 might be the D (7 bases). The germline V gene encodes CDR1 SGHTA and CDR2 FQGNSA. The CDR3 runs to 17 residues. Trimming removed 2 bases at V and 2 bases at J, with 17 bases between. The DNA for the CDR3 is TGTGCCAGCAGCTTATGGCGGGGGCTAGGGTACACAGATACGCAGTATTTT. Its protein product is CASSLWRGLGYTDTQYF.

The V gene is TRBV6-1, the J gene TRBJ1-2, with 12 nucleotides matching TRBD1. The CDR3 covers 14 residues. After removal of 6 bases from V and 4 bases from J, the junction contained 3 bases not matched to a gene. CDR1 and CDR2 from the germline V gene are MNHNS and SASEGT. The CDR3 spells CASRGQGATYGYTF. As DNA, the CDR3 is TGTGCCAGCAGGGGACAGGGGGCAACCTATGGCTACACCTTC.

The CDR3 loop reads CASSLRTGSGDTQYF. The CDR3 coding sequence is TGTGCCAGCAGTTTGCGGACAGGGTCAGGAGATACGCAGTATTTT. This chain links TRBV28 with TRBJ2-3, with 8 bases identical to TRBD1. After removal of 3 bases from V and 5 bases from J, the junction contained 7 bases not matched to a gene. This CDR3 comprises 15 residues. Germline CDR1 and CDR2: MDHEN and SYDVKM.

The J gene is TRBJ1-2, the V gene TRBV2; 9 bases fit TRBD1. Germline V gives CDR1 SNHLY, CDR2 FYNNEI. The CDR3 totals 17 residues. Trimming removed 6 bases from V and 7 bases from J; junction bases left unmatched: 18. This CDR3 reads CASSELRDRVERGGYTF. DNA for the CDR3: TGTGCCAGCAGCGAACTCCGGGACAGGGTGGAGCGGGGTGGCTACACCTTC.

This clonotype was recorded a few times. This chain uses TRBV18 with TRBJ2-7; 9 bases line up with TRBD1. J lost 4 bases, V lost 3 bases, and 4 bases had no gene match. CDR3 length: 14 amino acids. CDR1 and CDR2 from the germline V gene are KGHSH and LQKENI. CDR3 in DNA: TGTGCCAGCTCACCCACAGGGGGCAGATACGAGCAGTACTTC. It translates to CASSPTGGRYEQYF. The full variable domain, in which reference TRBV18 and TRBJ2-7 provide the parts outside the CDR3, is NAGVMQNPRHLVRRRGQEARLRCSPMKGHSHVYWYRQLPEEGLKFMVYLQKENIIDESGMPKERFSAEFPKEGPSILRIQQVVRGDSAAYFCASSPTGGRYEQYFGPGTRLTVT.

This clonotype was picked up many times. V and J are TRBV7-9 and TRBJ2-1; possibly TRBD1 for D (5 bases). The CDR3 loop spans 14 amino acids. Germline V gene lookup returns CDR1 SEHNR and CDR2 FQNEAQ (reference sequence). The V end lost 3 bases, the J end lost 3 bases, and 9 bases lay between the germline ends. The CDR3 nucleotides are TGTGCCAGCAGCTTCCGACAGCGCTACAATGAGCAGTTCTTC. Translated: CASSFRQRYNEQFF.

The rearrangement links TRBV5-1 to TRBJ2-7; D unclear. V lost 2 bases and J lost 7, with 13 bases in between. Germline CDR1 and CDR2: SGHRS and YFSETQ. The CDR3 runs to 13 residues. The CDR3 sequence is CASSLGRVREQYF. As DNA, the CDR3 is TGCGCCAGCAGCTTAGGTCGAGTGAGGGAGCAGTACTTC.

This chain connects TRBV7-8 to TRBJ2-7; D remains ambiguous. The CDR3 is 14 amino acids. V lost 1 base, J lost 7 bases, and 14 bases lay in between. Germline values: CDR1 SGHVS, CDR2 FQNEAQ. CDR3 residues: CASSLELLLGEQYF. The CDR3 coding sequence is TGTGCCAGCAGCTTAGAGCTCCTTTTGGGGGAGCAGTACTTC.

This clonotype was seen more than once but under ten times. This chain uses TRBV7-2 with TRBJ2-7; D unclear. The CDR3 has 16 amino acids. V lost 0 bases, J lost 2 bases, and 14 bases lay in between. Germline CDR1 SGHTA, CDR2 FQGNSA. Here the CDR3 reads CASSLAPVRKTYEQYF. DNA for the CDR3: TGTGCCAGCAGCTTAGCGCCCGTGCGTAAGACCTACGAGCAGTACTTC.

The chain employs TRBV4-2 and TRBJ2-1; D unresolved. Germline assignment: CDR1 LGHNA and CDR2 YNFKEQ. Trimming shortened V by 0 bases and J by 0 bases, and 12 bases separated the two germline ends. This CDR3 is 17 amino acids long. The CDR3 sequence is CASSQEGGRSSYNEQFF. The CDR3 region has the DNA TGTGCCAGCAGCCAAGAAGGCGGTAGGAGCTCCTACAATGAGCAGTTCTTC.

This clonotype was counted only a few times. V usage is TRBV20-1 and J usage is TRBJ2-1; 8 nucleotides align to TRBD1. V trimming: 6 bases; J trimming: 8 bases; junction bases outside the gene matches: 15. Germline-derived CDR1 and CDR2 are DFQATT and SNEGSKA (reference sequence). This CDR3 contains 15 residues. Here the CDR3 reads CSAPTRTGLSYEQFF. CDR3 DNA sequence: TGCAGTGCACCAACCAGGACAGGGTTAAGCTATGAGCAGTTCTTC.